One sample yielded the 19 T cell receptor beta chains listed below, sequenced in a study of T cell responses to AZD1222 COVID-19 vaccine. TCRdb's copy holds only in-frame clones and misses some; the assay was immunoSEQ multiplex PCR. The sample carries 150,000 to 200,000 clones, approximately 90% recorded once. The specimen was peripheral blood, collected 28 days after the second AZD1222 dose. The source of these receptors is an adult who received the AZD1222 COVID-19 vaccine.

V and J are TRBV19 and TRBJ1-2; D is possibly TRBD1 (5 bases). The V end was cut by 7 bases, the J end by 4 bases, with 10 bases between. The CDR3 has 12 amino acids. Germline CDR1 LNHDA, CDR2 SQIVND (reference sequence). In DNA form, the CDR3 reads TGTGCCAGTACCGGGACCTTCTATGGCTACACCTTC. Translating gives CASTGTFYGYTF. The entire variable domain, with the rest obtained from reference TRBV19 and TRBJ1-2, is as follows: DGGITQSPKYLFRKEGQNVTLSCEQNLNHDAMYWYRQDPGQGLRLIYYSQIVNDFQKGDIAEGYSVSREKKESFPLTVTSAQKNPTAFYLCASTGTFYGYTFGSGTRLTVV.

This rearrangement joins TRBV29-1 to TRBJ1-4; maybe TRBD1 (5 bases). Germline V gene sequence: CDR1 SQVTM, CDR2 ANQGSEA. V was pared by 1 base and J by 6 bases, with 21 bases between. The CDR3 has 17 residues. CDR3 DNA: TGCAGCGTTGAAGTTGGAGGGACGTGGGGCATTGATGAAAAACTGTTTTTT. It codes for CSVEVGGTWGIDEKLFF. The whole variable domain, filled in from reference TRBV29-1 and TRBJ1-4, reads SAVISQKPSRDICQRGTSLTIQCQVDSQVTMMFWYRQQPGQSLTLIATANQGSEATYESGFVIDKFPISRPNLTFSTLTVSNMSPEDSSIYLCSVEVGGTWGIDEKLFFGSGTQLSVL.

The chain combines TRBV6-1 with TRBJ2-2; D not certain. The CDR3 is 14 residues long. Germline lookup yields CDR1 MNHNS and CDR2 SASEGT. V lost 2 bases and J lost 1, with 5 bases in between. The CDR3 DNA follows: TGTGCCAGCAGTGAACAAGGGAACACCGGGGAGCTGTTTTTT. It specifies CASSEQGNTGELFF.

This clone has just a few counts. J is TRBJ1-3 and V is TRBV13, with D unclear. Trimming stripped 5 bases from V and 2 bases from J, with 7 bases between. CDR3 size: 13 residues. Germline-derived CDR1 and CDR2 are PRHDT and FYEKMQ (reference sequence). CDR3 sequence: CASSTSPGNTIYF. CDR3 bases: TGTGCCAGCAGCACCAGCCCTGGAAACACCATATATTTT.

This chain connects TRBV21-1 to TRBJ1-1; the table's D call, TRBD1, was not checked against the DNA. TRBV21-1 is annotated as a pseudogene. The CDR3 extends over 13 amino acids. The CDR3 DNA reads TGTTGCGGAGGACAGGAATCGAACACTGAAGCTTTCTTT. It specifies CCGGQESNTEAFF.

A note on this clone: Germline and junction disagree at one end, which may indicate a read error. The rearrangement uses TRBV27 and TRBJ1-5; 8 nucleotides line up with TRBD1. Germline V gene lookup returns CDR1 MNHEY and CDR2 SMNVEV (reference sequence). The CDR3 has 16 residues. CDR3 residues: CASRLSGTGLNQPQHF. The CDR3 DNA is TGTGCCAGCAGGTTATCAGGGACAGGCCTCAATCAGCCCCAGCATTTT.

The rearrangement uses TRBV5-6 and TRBJ1-2; the match to TRBD1 covers 9 bases. Unmatched junction bases numbered 7, after V lost 3 bases and J lost 7 bases. The CDR3 consists of 14 residues. Germline V gene data show CDR1 as SGHDT and CDR2 as YYEEEE. In nucleotides, the CDR3 is TGTGCCAGCAGCTCCGGGACAGGGTCGTTTGGCTACACCTTC. Translating gives CASSSGTGSFGYTF.

V and J are TRBV4-2 and TRBJ2-1; tentatively, D is TRBD2 (5 bases). The V gene's germline CDR1 is LGHNA and CDR2 YNFKEQ. CDR3 length: 14 residues. Trimming pared 6 bases from V and 7 bases from J, leaving 16 bases between. The CDR3 DNA sequence: TGTGCCAGCAGAGGAGCGGTGTCGAATAATGAGCAGTTCTTC. Its protein is CASRGAVSNNEQFF.

CDR3 loop: CASSLGQGNNSPLHF. Written as DNA, the CDR3 is TGTGCCAGCAGCCTGGGACAGGGAAATAATTCACCCCTCCACTTT. This rearrangement joins TRBV7-2 to TRBJ1-6, with 9 bases fitting TRBD1. Trimming cost V 5 bases and J 5 bases; bases outside gene matches: 4. The CDR3 consists of 15 residues. The germline V gene has CDR1 SGHTA and CDR2 FQGNSA. The full variable domain, rest sourced from reference TRBV7-2 and TRBJ1-6, is GAGVSQSPSNKVTEKGKDVELRCDPISGHTALYWYRQSLGQGLEFLIYFQGNSAPDKSGLPSDRFSAERTGGSVSTLTIQRTQQEDSAVYLCASSLGQGNNSPLHFGNGTRLTVT.

V is TRBV6-1 and J is TRBJ2-7; the D gene is possibly TRBD1 (7 bases). Trimming cost V 3 bases and J 4 bases, with 13 bases left between them. This CDR3 has 14 residues. Germline loops: CDR1 MNHNS, CDR2 SASEGT. The CDR3 DNA reads as TGTGCCAGCAGTGACAGGGGGGTCGGGTACGAGCAGTACTTC. It codes for CASSDRGVGYEQYF.

The rearrangement links TRBV2 to TRBJ1-5; perhaps TRBD1 as D (5 bases). V lost 5 bases to trimming and J lost 3 bases, with 14 bases between them. From germline, CDR1 is SNHLY and CDR2 FYNNEI. This CDR3 spans 15 amino acids. CDR3 in amino acids: CASSNEQEYNQPQHF. Here the CDR3 DNA reads TGTGCCAGCAGTAATGAACAGGAATACAATCAGCCCCAGCATTTT.

This clone was observed a few times. V usage is TRBV6-5 and J usage is TRBJ1-6; 7 nucleotides agree with TRBD1. Germline trimming cut 6 bases from V and 6 bases from J; bases unmatched to any gene: 8. Per germline, CDR1 MNHEY and CDR2 SVGAGI. This CDR3 comprises 15 residues. CDR3 sequence: CASSRQGRGNSPLHF. The CDR3 DNA is TGTGCCAGCAGCCGACAGGGAAGGGGTAATTCACCCCTCCACTTT.

The chain joins TRBV2 to TRBJ2-7, with D possibly being TRBD2 (6 bases). Trimming left V 3 bases short and J 4 bases short, with 13 bases between. CDR1 is SNHLY, CDR2 FYNNEI, per germline. The CDR3 sequence is 14 residues long. CDR3 DNA sequence: TGTGCCAGCAGTGACCAGGGTGGAGGGTACGAGCAGTACTTC. Amino acid sequence: CASSDQGGGYEQYF.

This clone came up a few times. The chain has TRBV6-5 and TRBJ1-1; weak D call: TRBD1 (5 bases). V lost 2 bases to trimming and J lost 7 bases, with 20 bases between them. Germline V CDR1 and CDR2: MNHEY, SVGAGI. The CDR3 runs 16 residues. CDR3 amino acids: CASSYASWGGRDEAFF. The CDR3 nucleotides read TGTGCCAGCAGTTACGCCTCGTGGGGGGGGAGGGATGAAGCTTTCTTT.

This clone was found once. CDR3 loop: CASSLVGQGNQPQHF. The CDR3 DNA reads as TGTGCCAGTAGCCTAGTGGGACAGGGCAATCAGCCCCAGCATTTT. The gene calls are TRBV19 and TRBJ1-5; 8 bases agree with TRBD1. Germline CDR1 reads LNHDA; CDR2 reads SQIVND (reference sequence). The CDR3 is 15 residues long. The V segment lost 6 bases and the J segment 2 bases; nucleotides outside the gene matches: 6.

The V gene is TRBV3-1 (or the pseudogene TRBV3-2), the J gene TRBJ2-1, with TRBD2 matching 7 bases. The V segment lost 1 base and the J segment 6 bases; nucleotides outside the gene matches: 3. This CDR3 spans 14 amino acids. CDR1 LGHDT and CDR2 YNNKEL come from the germline V gene (reference sequence). The CDR3 here is CASSQGDYPNEQFF. CDR3 nucleotides: TGTGCCAGCAGCCAAGGGGACTACCCCAATGAGCAGTTCTTC.

The chain joins TRBV9 to TRBJ1-6, with a possible D match to TRBD1 (5 bases). V dropped 4 bases and J dropped 5 bases, with 13 bases sitting between them. CDR1 is SGDLS and CDR2 is YYNGEE in the germline V gene. There are 15 residues in the CDR3. The CDR3 nucleotides read TGTGCCAGCAGCCCGTGGGGGGGTGATAATTCACCCCTCCACTTT. This encodes CASSPWGGDNSPLHF.

The V and J genes are TRBV5-5 and TRBJ2-2; 8 bases line up with TRBD1. Germline-derived CDR1 and CDR2 are SGHKS and YYEKEE (reference sequence). CDR3 length equals 16 residues. The J segment lost 0 bases and the V segment lost 5 bases, leaving 6 bases of the junction unmatched. As DNA, the CDR3 is TGTGCCAGCAGTCATCAGGGGGCCGCGAACACCGGGGAGCTGTTTTTT. It yields the protein CASSHQGAANTGELFF.

The V gene is TRBV27, the J gene TRBJ1-5, with D perhaps TRBD1 (6 bases). Per the germline V gene, CDR1 is MNHEY and CDR2 is SMNVEV (reference sequence). CDR3 length: 14 residues. V was cut by 7 bases and J by 3 bases, with 13 bases left in between. CDR3 loop: CASKETGANQPQHF. The CDR3 nucleotides read TGTGCCAGCAAGGAGACAGGAGCCAATCAGCCCCAGCATTTT.